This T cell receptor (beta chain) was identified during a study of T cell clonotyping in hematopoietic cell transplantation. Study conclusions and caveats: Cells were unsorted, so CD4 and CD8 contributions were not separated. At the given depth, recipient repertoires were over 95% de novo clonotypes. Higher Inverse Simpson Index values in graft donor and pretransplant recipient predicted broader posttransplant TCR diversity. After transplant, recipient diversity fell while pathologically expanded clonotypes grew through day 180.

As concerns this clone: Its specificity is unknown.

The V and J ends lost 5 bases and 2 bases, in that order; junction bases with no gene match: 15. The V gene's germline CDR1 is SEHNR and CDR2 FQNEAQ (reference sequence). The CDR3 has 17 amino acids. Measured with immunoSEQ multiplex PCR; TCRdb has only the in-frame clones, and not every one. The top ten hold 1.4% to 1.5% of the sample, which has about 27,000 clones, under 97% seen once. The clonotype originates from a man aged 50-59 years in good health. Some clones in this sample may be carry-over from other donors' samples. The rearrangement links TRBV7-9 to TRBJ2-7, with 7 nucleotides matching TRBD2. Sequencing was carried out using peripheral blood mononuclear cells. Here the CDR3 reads CASSRPDSGVVTYEQYF. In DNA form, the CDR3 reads TGTGCCAGCAGCCGGCCCGACAGCGGGGTAGTTACCTACGAGCAGTACTTC. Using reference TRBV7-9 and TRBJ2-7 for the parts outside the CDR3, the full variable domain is DTGVSQNPRHKITKRGQNVTFRCDPISEHNRLYWYRQTLGQGPEFLTYFQNEAQLEKSRLLSDRFSAERPKGSFSTLEIQRTEQGDSAMYLCASSRPDSGVVTYEQYFGPGTRLTVT.